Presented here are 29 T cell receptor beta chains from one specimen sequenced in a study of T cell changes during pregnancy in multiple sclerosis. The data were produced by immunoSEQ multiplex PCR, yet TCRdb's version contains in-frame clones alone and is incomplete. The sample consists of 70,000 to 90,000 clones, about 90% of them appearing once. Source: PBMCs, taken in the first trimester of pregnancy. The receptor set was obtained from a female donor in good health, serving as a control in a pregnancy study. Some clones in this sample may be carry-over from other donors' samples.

The CDR3 reads CASSPDGGVQPQHF. The CDR3 DNA sequence: TGCGCCAGCAGCCCGGATGGCGGGGTTCAGCCCCAGCATTTT. The chain is built from TRBV5-1 and TRBJ1-5; D is unclear. The CDR3 extends over 14 amino acids. Germline V gene sequence: CDR1 SGHRS, CDR2 YFSETQ. Trimming removed 4 bases from V and 6 bases from J, with 14 bases in between.

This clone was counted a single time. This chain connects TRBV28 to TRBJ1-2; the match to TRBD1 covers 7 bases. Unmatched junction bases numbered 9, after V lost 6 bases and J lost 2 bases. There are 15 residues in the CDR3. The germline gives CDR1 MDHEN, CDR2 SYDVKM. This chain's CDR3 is CASSRITGENYGYTF. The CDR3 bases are TGTGCCAGCAGCCGTATTACAGGGGAAAACTATGGCTACACCTTC.

This chain's CDR3 is CASSQSDRDSETQYF. The CDR3 bases are TGCGCCAGCAGCCAATCGGACAGGGACTCAGAGACCCAGTACTTC. The chain combines TRBV4-3 with TRBJ2-5, with TRBD1 matching 8 bases. This CDR3 spans 15 amino acids. Germline V gene lookup returns CDR1 LGHNA and CDR2 YSLEER. Losses at the gene ends were 2 bases for V and 4 bases for J; bases not matched to a gene: 6.

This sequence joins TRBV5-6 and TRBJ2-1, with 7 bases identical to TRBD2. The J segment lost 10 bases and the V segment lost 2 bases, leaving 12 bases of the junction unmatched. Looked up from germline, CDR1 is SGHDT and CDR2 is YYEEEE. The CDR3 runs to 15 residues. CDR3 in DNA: TGTGCCAGCAGCTTTGGGGGGGACCACTCTCGGGAGCAGTTCTTC. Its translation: CASSFGGDHSREQFF. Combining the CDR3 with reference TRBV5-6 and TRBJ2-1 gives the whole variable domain DAGVTQSPTHLIKTRGQQVTLRCSPKSGHDTVSWYQQALGQGPQFIFQYYEEEERQRGNFPDRFSGHQFPNYSSELNVNALLLGDSALYLCASSFGGDHSREQFFGPGTRLTVL.

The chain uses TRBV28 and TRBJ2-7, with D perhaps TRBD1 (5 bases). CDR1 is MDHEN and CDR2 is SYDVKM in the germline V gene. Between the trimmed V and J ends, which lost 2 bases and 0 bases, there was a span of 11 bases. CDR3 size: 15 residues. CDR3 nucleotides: TGTGCCAGCAGTTTAATCAGGGCCACCTCCTACGAGCAGTACTTC. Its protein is CASSLIRATSYEQYF.

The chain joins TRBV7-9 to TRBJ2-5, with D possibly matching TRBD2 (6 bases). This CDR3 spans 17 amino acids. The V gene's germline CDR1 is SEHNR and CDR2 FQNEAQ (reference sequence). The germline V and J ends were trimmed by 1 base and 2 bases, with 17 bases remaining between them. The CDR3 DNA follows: TGTGCCAGCAGCTTAGGGCGGCGAGGGAGCGGGCAAGAGACCCAGTACTTC. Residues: CASSLGRRGSGQETQYF.

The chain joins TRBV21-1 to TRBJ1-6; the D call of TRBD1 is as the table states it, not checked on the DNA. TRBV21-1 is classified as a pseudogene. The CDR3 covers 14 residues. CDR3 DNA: TGTGCCAGCAGCAAGAAAACAGGGAATTCACCCCTCCACTTT. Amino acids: CASSKKTGNSPLHF.

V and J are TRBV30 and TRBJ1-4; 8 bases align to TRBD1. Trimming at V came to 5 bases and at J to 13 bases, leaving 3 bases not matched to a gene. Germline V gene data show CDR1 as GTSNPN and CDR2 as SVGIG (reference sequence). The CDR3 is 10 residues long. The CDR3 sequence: CAWGQGRLFF. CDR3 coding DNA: TGTGCCTGGGGACAGGGAAGACTGTTTTTT.

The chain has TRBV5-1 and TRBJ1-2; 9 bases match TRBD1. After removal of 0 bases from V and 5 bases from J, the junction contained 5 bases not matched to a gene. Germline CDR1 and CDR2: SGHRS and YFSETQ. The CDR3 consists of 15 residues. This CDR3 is CASSLAGTGPYGYTF. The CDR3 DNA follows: TGCGCCAGCAGCTTGGCCGGGACAGGGCCTTATGGCTACACCTTC. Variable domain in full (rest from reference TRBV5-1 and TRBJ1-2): KAGVTQTPRYLIKTRGQQVTLSCSPISGHRSVSWYQQTPGQGLQFLFEYFSETQRNKGNFPGRFSGRQFSNSRSEMNVSTLELGDSALYLCASSLAGTGPYGYTFGSGTRLTVV.

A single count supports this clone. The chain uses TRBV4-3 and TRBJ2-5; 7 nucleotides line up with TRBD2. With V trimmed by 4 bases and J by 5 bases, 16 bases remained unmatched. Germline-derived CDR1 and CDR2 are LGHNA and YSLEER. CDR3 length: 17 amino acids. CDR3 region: CASSPGLGPPHLETQYF. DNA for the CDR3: TGCGCCAGCAGCCCCGGACTAGGACCCCCACATTTGGAGACCCAGTACTTC.

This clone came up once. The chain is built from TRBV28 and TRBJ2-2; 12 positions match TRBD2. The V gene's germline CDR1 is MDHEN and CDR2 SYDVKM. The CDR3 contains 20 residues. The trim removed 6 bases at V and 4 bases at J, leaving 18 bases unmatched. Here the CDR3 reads CASSPLYSGTSGFSTGELFF. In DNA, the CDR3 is TGTGCCAGCAGCCCACTTTATTCCGGGACTAGCGGGTTTTCCACCGGGGAGCTGTTTTTT.

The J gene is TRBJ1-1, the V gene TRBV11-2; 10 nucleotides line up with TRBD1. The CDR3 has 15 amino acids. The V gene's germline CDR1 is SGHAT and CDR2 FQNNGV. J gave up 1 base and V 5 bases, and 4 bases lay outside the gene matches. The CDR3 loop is CASSLGTGANTEAFF. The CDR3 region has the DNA TGTGCCAGCAGCCTTGGGACAGGGGCGAACACTGAAGCTTTCTTT. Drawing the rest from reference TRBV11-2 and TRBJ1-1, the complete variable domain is EAGVAQSPRYKIIEKRQSVAFWCNPISGHATLYWYQQILGQGPKLLIQFQNNGVVDDSQLPKDRFSAERLKGVDSTLKIQPAKLEDSAVYLCASSLGTGANTEAFFGQGTRLTVV.

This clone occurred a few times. Written as DNA, the CDR3 is TGTGCCAGCAGCCCCCTGGTAGGGGAGGGAGCTGTTGGCTACACCTTC. It codes for CASSPLVGEGAVGYTF. The chain is built from TRBV7-2 and TRBJ1-2, with D possibly being TRBD1 (5 bases). This CDR3 has 16 residues. Trimming pared 5 bases from V and 7 bases from J, leaving 23 bases between. CDR1 and CDR2 (germline): SGHTA, FQGNSA.

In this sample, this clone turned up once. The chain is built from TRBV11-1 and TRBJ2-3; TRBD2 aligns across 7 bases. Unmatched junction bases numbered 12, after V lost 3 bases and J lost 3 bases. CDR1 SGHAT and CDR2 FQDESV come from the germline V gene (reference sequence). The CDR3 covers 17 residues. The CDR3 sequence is CASSLNGQRDWTDTQYF. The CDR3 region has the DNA TGTGCCAGCAGCTTGAACGGTCAGCGGGATTGGACAGATACGCAGTATTTT.

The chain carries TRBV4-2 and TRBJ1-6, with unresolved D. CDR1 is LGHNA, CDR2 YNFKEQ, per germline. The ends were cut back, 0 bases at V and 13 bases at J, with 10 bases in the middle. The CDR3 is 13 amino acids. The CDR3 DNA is TGTGCCAGCAGCCAAGATATTCTCGAGCCCCTCCACTTT. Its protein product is CASSQDILEPLHF.

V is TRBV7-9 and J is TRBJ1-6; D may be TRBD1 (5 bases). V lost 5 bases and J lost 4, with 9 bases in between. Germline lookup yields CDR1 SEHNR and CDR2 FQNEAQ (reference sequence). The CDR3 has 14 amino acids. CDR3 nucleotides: TGTGCCAGCAGCCCGGCAGGGTATAATTCACCCCTCCACTTT. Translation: CASSPAGYNSPLHF. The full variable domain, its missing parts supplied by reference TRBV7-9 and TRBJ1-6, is DTGVSQNPRHKITKRGQNVTFRCDPISEHNRLYWYRQTLGQGPEFLTYFQNEAQLEKSRLLSDRFSAERPKGSFSTLEIQRTEQGDSAMYLCASSPAGYNSPLHFGNGTRLTVT.

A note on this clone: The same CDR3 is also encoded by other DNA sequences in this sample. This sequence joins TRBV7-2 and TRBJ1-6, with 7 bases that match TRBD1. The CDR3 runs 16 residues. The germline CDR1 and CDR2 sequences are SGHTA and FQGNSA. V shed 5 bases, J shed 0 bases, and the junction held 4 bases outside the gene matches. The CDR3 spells CASSLGGSSYNSPLHF. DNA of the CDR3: TGTGCCAGCAGCCTAGGGGGCAGCTCCTATAATTCACCCCTCCACTTT.

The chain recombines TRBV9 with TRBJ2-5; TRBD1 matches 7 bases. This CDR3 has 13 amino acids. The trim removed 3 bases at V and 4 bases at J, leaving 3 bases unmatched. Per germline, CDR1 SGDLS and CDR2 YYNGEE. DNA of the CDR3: TGTGCCAGCAGCGATAACAGGGGAGAGACCCAGTACTTC. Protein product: CASSDNRGETQYF.

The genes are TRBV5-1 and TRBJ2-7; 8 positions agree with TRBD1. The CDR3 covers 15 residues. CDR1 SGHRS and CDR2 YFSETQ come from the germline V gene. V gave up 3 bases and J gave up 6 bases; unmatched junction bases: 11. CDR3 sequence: CASSSREDRDSEQYF. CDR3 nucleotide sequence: TGCGCCAGCAGCTCTCGAGAGGACAGGGATTCCGAGCAGTACTTC.

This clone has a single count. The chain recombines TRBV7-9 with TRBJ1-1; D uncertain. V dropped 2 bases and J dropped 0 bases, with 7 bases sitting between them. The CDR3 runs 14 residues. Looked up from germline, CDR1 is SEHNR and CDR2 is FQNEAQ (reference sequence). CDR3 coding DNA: TGTGCCAGCAGCTTATGGGAGGTGAACACTGAAGCTTTCTTT. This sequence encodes CASSLWEVNTEAFF.

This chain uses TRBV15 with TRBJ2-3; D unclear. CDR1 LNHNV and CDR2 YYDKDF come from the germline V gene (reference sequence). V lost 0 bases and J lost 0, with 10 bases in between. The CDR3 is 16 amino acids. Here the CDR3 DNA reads TGTGCCACCAGCAGAGATCTCACTGATAGCACAGATACGCAGTATTTT. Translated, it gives CATSRDLTDSTDTQYF. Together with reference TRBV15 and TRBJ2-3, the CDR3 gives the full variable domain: DAMVIQNPRYQVTQFGKPVTLSCSQTLNHNVMYWYQQKSSQAPKLLFHYYDKDFNNEADTPDNFQSRRPNTSFCFLDIRSPGLGDTAMYLCATSRDLTDSTDTQYFGPGTRLTVL.

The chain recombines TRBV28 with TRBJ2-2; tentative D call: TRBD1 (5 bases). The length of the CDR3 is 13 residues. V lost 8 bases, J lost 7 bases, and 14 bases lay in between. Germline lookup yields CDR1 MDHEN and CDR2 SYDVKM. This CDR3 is CASSQGAGGELFF. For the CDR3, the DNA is TGTGCCAGCTCCCAGGGCGCCGGCGGGGAGCTGTTTTTT.

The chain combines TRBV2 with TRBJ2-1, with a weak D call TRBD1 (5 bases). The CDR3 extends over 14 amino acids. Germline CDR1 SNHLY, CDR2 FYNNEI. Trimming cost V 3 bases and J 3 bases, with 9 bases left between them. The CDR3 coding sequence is TGTGCCAGCAGTGAGGGTAGGGGCTACAATGAGCAGTTCTTC. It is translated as CASSEGRGYNEQFF. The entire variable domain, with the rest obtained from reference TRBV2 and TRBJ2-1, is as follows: EPEVTQTPSHQVTQMGQEVILRCVPISNHLYFYWYRQILGQKVEFLVSFYNNEISEKSEIFDDQFSVERPDGSNFTLKIRSTKLEDSAMYFCASSEGRGYNEQFFGPGTRLTVL.

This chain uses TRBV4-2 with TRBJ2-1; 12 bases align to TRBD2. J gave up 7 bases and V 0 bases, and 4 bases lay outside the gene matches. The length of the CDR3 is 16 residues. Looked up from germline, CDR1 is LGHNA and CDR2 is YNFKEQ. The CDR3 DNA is TGTGCCAGCAGCCAAGATGAAGGGACTAGCGGGAATGAGCAGTTCTTC. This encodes CASSQDEGTSGNEQFF.

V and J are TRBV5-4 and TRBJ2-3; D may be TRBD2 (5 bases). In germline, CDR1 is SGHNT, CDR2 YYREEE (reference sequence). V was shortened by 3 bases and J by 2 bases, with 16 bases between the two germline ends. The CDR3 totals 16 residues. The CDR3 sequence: CASSSTTKNPTDTQYF. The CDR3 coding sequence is TGTGCCAGCAGCTCGACTACCAAAAACCCCACAGATACGCAGTATTTT.

This CDR3 is CASSLGLSDTQYF. The CDR3 nucleotides read TGTGCCAGCAGCTTAGGCCTATCAGATACGCAGTATTTT. The chain combines TRBV7-2 with TRBJ2-3; D is unresolved. Trimming removed 1 base at V and 4 bases at J, with 6 bases between. CDR1 and CDR2 from the germline V gene are SGHTA and FQGNSA. The CDR3 consists of 13 residues.

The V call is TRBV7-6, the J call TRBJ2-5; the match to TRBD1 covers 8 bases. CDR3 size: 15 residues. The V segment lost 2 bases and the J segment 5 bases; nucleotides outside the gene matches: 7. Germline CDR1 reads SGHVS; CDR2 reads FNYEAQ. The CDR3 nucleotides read TGTGCCAGCAGCTTATGGGGCAGGGGGCTGGAGACCCAGTACTTC. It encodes CASSLWGRGLETQYF.

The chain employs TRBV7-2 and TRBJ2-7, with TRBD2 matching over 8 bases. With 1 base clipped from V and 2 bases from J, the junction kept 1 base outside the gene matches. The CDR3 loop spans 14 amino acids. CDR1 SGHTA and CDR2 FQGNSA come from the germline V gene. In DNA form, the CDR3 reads TGTGCCAGCAGCTTAGTGGGACTAGCCTACGAGCAGTACTTC. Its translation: CASSLVGLAYEQYF.

CDR3 protein: CASSDGRATGELFF. The CDR3 DNA follows: TGTGCCAGCAGTGACGGGAGGGCCACCGGGGAGCTGTTTTTT. The chain couples TRBV6-4 to TRBJ2-2; 7 nucleotides match TRBD2. The trim removed 2 bases at V and 4 bases at J, leaving 1 base unmatched. The CDR3 is 14 amino acids. Germline lookup yields CDR1 MRHNA and CDR2 SNTAGT.